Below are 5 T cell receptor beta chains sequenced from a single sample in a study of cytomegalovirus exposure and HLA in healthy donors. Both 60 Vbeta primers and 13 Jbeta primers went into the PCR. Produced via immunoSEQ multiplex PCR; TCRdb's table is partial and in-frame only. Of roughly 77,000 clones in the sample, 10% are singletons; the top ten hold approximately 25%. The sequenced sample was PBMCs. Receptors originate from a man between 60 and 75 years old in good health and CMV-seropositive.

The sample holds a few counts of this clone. The CDR3 region is CASYRDSNQPQHF. The CDR3 bases are TGTGCCAGCTACAGGGATAGCAATCAGCCCCAGCATTTT. The J gene is TRBJ1-5, the V gene TRBV2; weak D call: TRBD1 (6 bases). Trimming pared 8 bases from V and 0 bases from J, leaving 8 bases between. Germline V gene sequence: CDR1 SNHLY, CDR2 FYNNEI. The CDR3 runs 13 residues.

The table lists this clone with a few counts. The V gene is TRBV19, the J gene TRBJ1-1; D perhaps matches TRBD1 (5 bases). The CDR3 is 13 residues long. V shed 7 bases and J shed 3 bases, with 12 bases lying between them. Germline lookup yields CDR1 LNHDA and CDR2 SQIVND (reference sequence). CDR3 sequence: CASIPGGYTEAFF. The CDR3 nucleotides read TGTGCCAGTATCCCCGGGGGATACACTGAAGCTTTCTTT.

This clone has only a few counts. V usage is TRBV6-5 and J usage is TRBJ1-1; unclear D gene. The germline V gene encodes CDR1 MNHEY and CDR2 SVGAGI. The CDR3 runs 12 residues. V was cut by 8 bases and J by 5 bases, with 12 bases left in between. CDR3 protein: CASASAGTEAFF. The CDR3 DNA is TGTGCCAGCGCCTCCGCGGGAACTGAAGCTTTCTTT.

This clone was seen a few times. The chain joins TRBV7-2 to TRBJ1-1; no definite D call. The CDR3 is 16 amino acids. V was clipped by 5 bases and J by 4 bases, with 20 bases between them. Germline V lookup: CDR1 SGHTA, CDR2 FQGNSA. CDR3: CASSPTWASSFTEAFF. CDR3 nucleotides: TGTGCCAGCAGCCCGACCTGGGCCAGCTCCTTCACTGAAGCTTTCTTT.

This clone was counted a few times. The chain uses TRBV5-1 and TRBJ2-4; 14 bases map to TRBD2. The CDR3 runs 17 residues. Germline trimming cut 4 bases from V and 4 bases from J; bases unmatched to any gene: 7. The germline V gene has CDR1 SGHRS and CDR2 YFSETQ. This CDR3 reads CASSPLTSGRVKNIQYF. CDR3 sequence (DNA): TGCGCCAGCAGCCCCCTGACTAGCGGGAGGGTGAAAAACATTCAGTACTTC.